The entry below gives a single T cell receptor beta chain sequence along with its context. The sample is drawn from a study of blood T cell repertoires in COVID-19. Some clones are missing from TCRdb's copy, which holds only in-frame ones; the method was immunoSEQ multiplex PCR. Found here are approximately 280,000 clones, approximately 81% of them singletons; the top ten hold around 2.3%. Trimming cost V 6 bases and J 5 bases, with 13 bases left between them. The CDR3 length is 13 residues. CDR1 and CDR2 from the germline V gene are MNHEY and SMNVEV (reference sequence). Two consecutive negative NP/OP PCR tests, clearance, or resolved symptoms defined Cohort 3 recovery.

The source material was PBMCs or T cells enriched from blood (not recorded which). The TCR sequence derives from a woman aged 45-60 years who had recovered from COVID-19. The V and J genes are TRBV27 and TRBJ1-2, with a tentative D call TRBD1 (6 bases). CDR3 loop: CASSTGLGYGYTF. Here the CDR3 DNA reads TGTGCCAGCAGCACAGGGTTGGGTTATGGCTACACCTTC.